This TCR beta chain stems from a study of shared clonotypes between healthy human individuals. About the research overall: A few men and a couple of women, aged 18 to 49, were donors.

Concerning this clone itself: The antigen remains unidentified.

Using immunoSEQ multiplex PCR, the repertoire was profiled, and TCRdb retains in-frame clones only, with some absent. The table lists about 1.1 million clones, about 84% of them singletons. Study results and caveats: Blood was the sole source, and tissue repertoires probably differ.

The CDR3 consists of 19 residues. The germline gives CDR1 MDHEN, CDR2 SYDVKM. Trimming took 1 base from V and 1 from J; bases not matched to a gene: 12. Sequencing was carried out using memory CD4+ T cells from PBMCs. Specified subset: CD45RA-negative fraction. This receptor was obtained from a young man in good health. Some clones in this sample may be carry-over from other donors' samples. The chain combines TRBV28 with TRBJ1-5; TRBD1 agrees at 8 bases. In nucleotides, the CDR3 is TGTGCCAGCAGTTTATCCCGGACAGGGTATCGGGGCAGCAATCAGCCCCAGCATTTT. Translation: CASSLSRTGYRGSNQPQHF.